Here is one TCR beta chain with its context. Trimming pared 5 bases from V and 0 bases from J, leaving 20 bases between. CDR3 length: 18 residues. The germline gives CDR1 GTSNPN, CDR2 SVGIG (reference sequence). The data derive from a study of blood T cell repertoires in COVID-19. Turning to the study itself: Italy, Spain and the United States were the sources of the convalescent and acute COVID-19 samples. In each case, the material was cDNA or gDNA derived from T cells, B-cell-depleted T cells, or PBMCs.

Using immunoSEQ multiplex PCR, the repertoire was profiled, and TCRdb retains in-frame clones only, with some absent. The table has 300,000 or so clones, 80% to 95% seen once. The specimen sequenced was peripheral blood. V and J are TRBV30 and TRBJ2-6, with D possibly matching TRBD2 (6 bases). The TCR sequence derives from a woman aged 25-40 years with COVID-19, enrolled during active disease. The DNA of the CDR3 is TGTGCCTGGGGTGGCGGGACCCTTCCACACTCTGGGGCCAACGTCCTGACTTTC. Translation gives CAWGGGTLPHSGANVLTF.